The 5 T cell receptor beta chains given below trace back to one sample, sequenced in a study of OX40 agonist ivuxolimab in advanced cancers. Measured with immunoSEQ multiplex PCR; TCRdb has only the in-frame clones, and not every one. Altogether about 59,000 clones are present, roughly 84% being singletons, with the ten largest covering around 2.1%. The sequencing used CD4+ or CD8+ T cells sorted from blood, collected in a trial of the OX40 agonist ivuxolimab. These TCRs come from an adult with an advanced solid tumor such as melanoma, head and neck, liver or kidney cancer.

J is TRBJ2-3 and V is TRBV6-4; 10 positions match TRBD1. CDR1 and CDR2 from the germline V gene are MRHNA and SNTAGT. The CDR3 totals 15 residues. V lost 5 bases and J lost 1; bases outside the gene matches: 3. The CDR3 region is CASSPGTGGTDTQYF. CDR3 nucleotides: TGTGCCAGCAGTCCGGGGACAGGGGGCACAGATACGCAGTATTTT.

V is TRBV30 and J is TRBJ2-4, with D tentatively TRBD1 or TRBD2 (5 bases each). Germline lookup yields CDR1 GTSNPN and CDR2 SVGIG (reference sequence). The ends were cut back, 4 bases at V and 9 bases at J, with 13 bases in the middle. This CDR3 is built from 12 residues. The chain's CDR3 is CAWNRDPRIQYF. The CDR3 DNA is TGTGCCTGGAACCGGGACCCTCGCATTCAGTACTTC.

This CDR3 is CATSFLLGQGTTNEKLFF. The CDR3 coding sequence is TGTGCCACCAGCTTCCTACTGGGACAGGGGACAACTAATGAAAAACTGTTTTTT. The J gene is TRBJ1-4, the V gene TRBV15; 10 nucleotides align to TRBD1. Germline CDR1 reads LNHNV; CDR2 reads YYDKDF (reference sequence). Germline trimming cut 5 bases from V and 0 bases from J; bases unmatched to any gene: 9. The CDR3 extends over 18 amino acids.

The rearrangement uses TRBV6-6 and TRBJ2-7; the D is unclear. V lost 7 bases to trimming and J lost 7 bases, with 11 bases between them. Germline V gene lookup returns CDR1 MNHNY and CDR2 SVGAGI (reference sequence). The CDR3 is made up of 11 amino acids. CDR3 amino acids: CASTMGKEQYF. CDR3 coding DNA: TGTGCCAGCACTATGGGGAAGGAGCAGTACTTC.

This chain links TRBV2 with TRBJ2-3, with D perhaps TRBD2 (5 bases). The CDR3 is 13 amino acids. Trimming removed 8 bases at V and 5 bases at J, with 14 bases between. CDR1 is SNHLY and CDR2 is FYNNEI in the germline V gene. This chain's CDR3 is CASSGELVDTQYF. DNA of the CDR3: TGTGCCAGCTCCGGGGAGTTGGTAGATACGCAGTATTTT.